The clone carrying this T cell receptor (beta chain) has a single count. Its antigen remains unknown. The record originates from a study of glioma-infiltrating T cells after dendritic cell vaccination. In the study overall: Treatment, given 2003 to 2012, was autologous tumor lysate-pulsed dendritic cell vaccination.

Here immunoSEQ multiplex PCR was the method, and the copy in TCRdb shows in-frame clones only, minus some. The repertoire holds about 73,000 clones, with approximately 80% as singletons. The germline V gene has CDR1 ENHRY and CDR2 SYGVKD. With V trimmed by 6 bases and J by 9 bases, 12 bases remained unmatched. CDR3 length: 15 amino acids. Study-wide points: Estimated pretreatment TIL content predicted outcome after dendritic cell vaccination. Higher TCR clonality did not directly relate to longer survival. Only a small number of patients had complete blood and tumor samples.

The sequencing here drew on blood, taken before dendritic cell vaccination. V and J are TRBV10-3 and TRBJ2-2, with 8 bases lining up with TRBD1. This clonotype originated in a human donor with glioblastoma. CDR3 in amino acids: CAIRGGQASRWELFF. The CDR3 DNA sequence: TGTGCCATCAGGGGGGGACAGGCCTCGCGTTGGGAGCTGTTTTTT.